A single sample gave rise to the 31 T cell receptor beta chains below, sequenced in a study of regulatory T cells in long-lasting Graves disease. Specified time point: persistent/refractory GD, antithyroid drugs over 5 years with positive TRAb. Generation of the TCR library employed RNA extracted from PBMCs. CDR3 regions were amplified by Arm-PCR using iRepertoire HTBI primers to build TCR beta libraries. MiXCR, applied by TCRdb to the multiplex PCR reads, yields one record per CDR3 protein. This table has 400,000 to 500,000 distinct CDR3 sequences, about a fifth appearing once. Specimen: peripheral blood mononuclear cells (PBMCs), collected when the disease was refractory, from a patient treated with antithyroid drugs. The origin of the receptors is a female donor with Graves disease.

This clonotype has at least ten counts. V usage is TRBV6-1 and J usage is TRBJ2-7, with D perhaps TRBD1 (6 bases). Trimming removed 8 bases at V and 0 bases at J, with 8 bases between. This CDR3 is built from 12 residues. Germline CDR1 and CDR2: MNHNS and SASEGT. The CDR3 DNA reads TGTGCCAGCGGGGACACCTCCTACGAGCAGTACTTC. Its translation is CASGDTSYEQYF.

The CDR3 coding sequence is TGTGCCAGCAGCCTTTATGTATTGCCTGTGAGCAATCAGCCCCAGCATTTT. This translates into CASSLYVLPVSNQPQHF. The V gene is TRBV28, the J gene TRBJ1-5, with D hard to call. This CDR3 has 17 residues. V lost 6 bases, J lost 1 base, and 19 bases lay in between. The V gene's germline CDR1 is MDHEN and CDR2 SYDVKM.

This clonotype was picked up many times. The chain uses TRBV5-1 and TRBJ2-7, with TRBD1 matching 7 bases. Germline V gives CDR1 SGHRS, CDR2 YFSETQ. The CDR3 spans 15 residues. Losses at the gene ends were 0 bases for V and 3 bases for J; bases not matched to a gene: 6. This chain's CDR3 is CASSLGRQGSYEQYF. The CDR3 nucleotides are TGCGCCAGCAGCTTGGGCCGACAGGGAAGCTACGAGCAGTACTTC. The entire variable domain, with the rest obtained from reference TRBV5-1 and TRBJ2-7, is as follows: KAGVTQTPRYLIKTRGQQVTLSCSPISGHRSVSWYQQTPGQGLQFLFEYFSETQRNKGNFPGRFSGRQFSNSRSEMNVSTLELGDSALYLCASSLGRQGSYEQYFGPGTRLTVT.

In this sample, this clonotype turned up many times. J is TRBJ1-4 and V is TRBV28, with unresolved D. The V gene lost 3 bases and the J gene lost 6 bases, with 2 bases spanning the gap. CDR1 and CDR2 from the germline V gene are MDHEN and SYDVKM. The CDR3 extends over 11 amino acids. Written as DNA, the CDR3 is TGTGCCAGCAGTTTTCATGAAAAACTGTTTTTT. This codes for CASSFHEKLFF.

The V gene is TRBV4-2, the J gene TRBJ2-7, with 9 bases fitting TRBD1. V was clipped by 3 bases and J by 4 bases; unmatched bases: 7. CDR3 length: 15 amino acids. CDR1 is LGHNA, CDR2 YNFKEQ, per germline. CDR3 sequence reads: CASSQPRTGVYEQYF. In DNA form, the CDR3 reads TGTGCCAGCAGCCAGCCTCGGACAGGGGTGTACGAGCAGTACTTC.

This chain joins TRBV7-3 and TRBJ1-1; tentative D call: TRBD1 (5 bases). V was trimmed by 0 bases and J by 5 bases, leaving 25 bases between them. CDR1 is SGHTA and CDR2 is FQGTGA in the germline V gene. There are 19 residues in the CDR3. DNA of the CDR3: TGTGCCAGCAGCTTAACTGGGGCAGGCTTGGTGGCGGGTCGTACTGAAGCTTTCTTT. This encodes CASSLTGAGLVAGRTEAFF.

This clonotype was picked up a small number of times. The chain employs TRBV28 and TRBJ2-7; 8 bases fit TRBD2. J was trimmed by 3 bases and V by 6 bases; bases with no gene match: 10. This CDR3 is 15 amino acids long. Germline V gene sequence: CDR1 MDHEN, CDR2 SYDVKM. DNA of the CDR3: TGTGCCAGCAGGCGTCCGGGACTAGGGGTCTACGAGCAGTACTTC. As protein: CASRRPGLGVYEQYF.

Turning to this clonotype: This CDR3 is missing its conserved last phenylalanine or tryptophan, likely due to a read error. The chain employs TRBV7-8 and TRBJ2-7, with D tentatively TRBD1 (5 bases). With 0 bases removed from V and 4 bases from J, the gap between germline ends came to 13 bases. Germline values: CDR1 SGHVS, CDR2 FQNEAQ. The CDR3 runs to 15 residues. This chain's CDR3 is CASSLAQGEGYEQYL. Written as DNA, the CDR3 is TGTGCCAGCAGCTTAGCGCAGGGTGAAGGGTACGAGCAGTACCTC.

This clonotype was counted ten times or more. The chain employs TRBV5-4 and TRBJ2-5, with TRBD2 matching 13 bases. With V trimmed by 1 base and J by 1 base, 16 bases remained unmatched. Germline values: CDR1 SGHNT, CDR2 YYREEE (reference sequence). CDR3 length equals 21 residues. CDR3: CASSLWAGLAGTDRVQETQYF. The CDR3 nucleotides are TGTGCCAGCAGCTTGTGGGCGGGACTAGCGGGAACGGACCGGGTCCAAGAGACCCAGTACTTC. The full variable domain, in which reference TRBV5-4 and TRBJ2-5 provide the parts outside the CDR3, is ETGVTQSPTHLIKTRGQQVTLRCSSQSGHNTVSWYQQALGQGPQFIFQYYREEENGRGNFPPRFSGLQFPNYSSELNVNALELDDSALYLCASSLWAGLAGTDRVQETQYFGPGTRLLVL.

This clonotype turned up a few times. V and J are TRBV30 and TRBJ2-2; 8 positions match TRBD1. V shed 3 bases, J shed 6 bases, and the junction held 12 bases outside the gene matches. Germline values: CDR1 GTSNPN, CDR2 SVGIG (reference sequence). This CDR3 is 16 amino acids long. In nucleotides, the CDR3 is TGTGCCTGGAGGTCATTAGGGACAGGCCGGTCCGGGGAGCTGTTTTTT. Its translation is CAWRSLGTGRSGELFF.

The J gene is TRBJ1-5, the V gene TRBV6-5, with a weak D call TRBD1 (5 bases). The germline V gene has CDR1 MNHEY and CDR2 SVGAGI. This CDR3 spans 15 amino acids. Trimming stripped 3 bases from V and 5 bases from J, with 14 bases between. CDR3 coding DNA: TGTGCCAGCAGTTATGGGGCGGCAGGCTATCAGCCCCAGCATTTT. It translates to CASSYGAAGYQPQHF.

Ten or more counts support this clonotype. The chain recombines TRBV29-1 with TRBJ1-1; maybe TRBD1 (5 bases). This CDR3 is 12 amino acids long. Trimming removed 3 bases from V and 1 base from J, with 6 bases in between. The germline gives CDR1 SQVTM, CDR2 ANQGSEA. The CDR3 DNA is TGCAGCGTTGACAGGGAGAACACTGAAGCTTTCTTT. Translating gives CSVDRENTEAFF.

Remarks on this clonotype: The junction shows a germline mismatch at one end, possibly a read error. The gene calls are TRBV28 and TRBJ1-5; D is unresolved. CDR1 is MDHEN, CDR2 SYDVKM, per germline. The CDR3 extends over 17 amino acids. The CDR3 sequence: CASSPSHWAYSNQPRHF. In nucleotides, the CDR3 is TGTGCCAGCAGCCCCTCTCATTGGGCGTATAGCAATCAGCCCCGGCATTTT.

This clonotype was counted between two and nine times. The rearrangement links TRBV7-2 to TRBJ2-5, with D possibly TRBD2 on 5 matching bases. The V end lost 3 bases, the J end lost 5 bases, and 16 bases lay between the germline ends. The length of the CDR3 is 15 residues. The germline CDR1 and CDR2 sequences are SGHTA and FQGNSA. In DNA form, the CDR3 reads TGTGCCAGCAGCTTGGGTGTAGGAGGTGGGGAGACCCAGTACTTC. Protein product: CASSLGVGGGETQYF.

This clonotype was observed many times. The chain joins TRBV28 to TRBJ1-5; no firm D call. The germline V and J ends were trimmed by 5 bases and 0 bases, with 5 bases remaining between them. This CDR3 spans 13 amino acids. In germline, CDR1 is MDHEN, CDR2 SYDVKM. CDR3: CASSTDSNQPQHF. Written as DNA, the CDR3 is TGTGCCAGCAGTACAGATAGCAATCAGCCCCAGCATTTT. Full variable domain (remainder filled in from reference TRBV28 and TRBJ1-5): DVKVTQSSRYLVKRTGEKVFLECVQDMDHENMFWYRQDPGLGLRLIYFSYDVKMKEKGDIPEGYSVSREKKERFSLILESASTNQTSMYLCASSTDSNQPQHFGDGTRLSIL.

This chain connects TRBV6-5 to TRBJ1-3, with D unclear. The germline V gene has CDR1 MNHEY and CDR2 SVGAGI. V lost 2 bases and J lost 0, with 8 bases in between. The CDR3 consists of 15 residues. The CDR3 loop is CASSYAGHSGNTIYF. In nucleotides, the CDR3 is TGTGCCAGCAGTTACGCCGGCCACTCTGGAAACACCATATATTTT.

This clonotype was observed many times. The chain carries TRBV7-8 and TRBJ1-6, with D possibly being TRBD1 (6 bases). The V end was cut by 2 bases, the J end by 7 bases, with 27 bases between. CDR3 length: 20 amino acids. Per the germline V gene, CDR1 is SGHVS and CDR2 is FQNEAQ. The CDR3 loop is CASSLISLTGLRVRNSPLHF. CDR3 nucleotides: TGTGCCAGCAGCTTAATCAGCCTAACAGGGCTTCGTGTGCGAAATTCACCCCTCCACTTT.

This clonotype was counted between two and nine times. The chain combines TRBV12-5 with TRBJ2-2, with D tentatively TRBD1 (5 bases). This CDR3 spans 15 amino acids. Germline V gene lookup returns CDR1 LGHNT and CDR2 FRNRAP. The V end lost 2 bases, the J end lost 1 base, and 8 bases lay between the germline ends. CDR3: CASGLNQGNTGELFF. As DNA, the CDR3 is TGTGCTAGTGGTTTGAACCAGGGGAACACCGGGGAGCTGTTTTTT. Based on the CDR3 plus reference TRBV12-5 and TRBJ2-2, the full variable domain is DARVTQTPRHKVTEMGQEVTMRCQPILGHNTVFWYRQTMMQGLELLAYFRNRAPLDDSGMPKDRFSAEMPDATLATLKIQPSEPRDSAVYFCASGLNQGNTGELFFGEGSRLTVL.

This clonotype was recorded many times. The chain joins TRBV28 to TRBJ1-4; unclear D gene. V shed 3 bases and J shed 7 bases, with 12 bases lying between them. Germline V lookup: CDR1 MDHEN, CDR2 SYDVKM. The CDR3 totals 14 residues. The CDR3 DNA is TGTGCCAGCAGTTTTTCAGGCTTTGGTGAAAAACTGTTTTTT. This sequence encodes CASSFSGFGEKLFF. The whole variable domain, filled in from reference TRBV28 and TRBJ1-4, reads DVKVTQSSRYLVKRTGEKVFLECVQDMDHENMFWYRQDPGLGLRLIYFSYDVKMKEKGDIPEGYSVSREKKERFSLILESASTNQTSMYLCASSFSGFGEKLFFGSGTQLSVL.

This clonotype was observed many times. The V gene is TRBV20-1, the J gene TRBJ1-1; tentative D call: TRBD1 (5 bases). Per germline, CDR1 DFQATT and CDR2 SNEGSKA (reference sequence). V dropped 3 bases and J dropped 7 bases, with 12 bases sitting between them. The CDR3 spans 12 residues. This CDR3 reads CSASRQYSEAFF. The CDR3 DNA follows: TGCAGTGCTAGCAGACAGTATAGTGAAGCTTTCTTT.

A few counts support this clonotype. The chain has TRBV28 and TRBJ1-2, with 9 bases matching TRBD1. CDR3 length: 16 amino acids. Germline trimming cut 5 bases from V and 2 bases from J; bases unmatched to any gene: 9. CDR1 is MDHEN and CDR2 is SYDVKM in the germline V gene. Written as DNA, the CDR3 is TGTGCCAGCAGTCCGGCCCCAGGACAGGGGAACTATGGCTACACCTTC. This translates into CASSPAPGQGNYGYTF.

The rearrangement joins TRBV11-1 to TRBJ2-3; D perhaps matches TRBD2 (6 bases). The CDR3 totals 14 residues. V was clipped by 2 bases and J by 3 bases, with 9 bases between them. In germline, CDR1 is SGHAT, CDR2 FQDESV (reference sequence). This chain's CDR3 is CASSLPRGTDTQYF. The CDR3 DNA sequence: TGTGCCAGCAGCTTACCTCGGGGGACAGATACGCAGTATTTT.

There are a few counts of this clonotype. V usage is TRBV19 and J usage is TRBJ2-5, with D hard to call. Germline CDR1 reads LNHDA; CDR2 reads SQIVND (reference sequence). The CDR3 is 13 residues long. Deletions cut 2 bases from V and 1 base from J, with 5 bases between. CDR3 protein: CASSIKSQETQYF. The DNA of the CDR3 is TGTGCCAGTAGTATAAAGAGCCAAGAGACCCAGTACTTC.

This clonotype has only one observation. The chain carries TRBV3-1 and TRBJ2-7; D possibly corresponds to TRBD1 (5 bases). Between the trimmed V and J ends, which lost 2 bases and 7 bases, there was a span of 12 bases. Germline V gene lookup returns CDR1 LGHDT and CDR2 YNNKEL (reference sequence). The CDR3 spans 13 residues. The chain's CDR3 is CASSQQGLGEQYF. The DNA of the CDR3 is TGTGCCAGCAGCCAACAGGGCCTCGGAGAGCAGTACTTC.

This clonotype was recorded at least ten times. The V gene is TRBV20-1, the J gene TRBJ1-2; possibly TRBD1 for D (6 bases). Between the trimmed V and J ends, which lost 2 bases and 8 bases, there was a span of 12 bases. Germline V gives CDR1 DFQATT, CDR2 SNEGSKA (reference sequence). The CDR3 covers 12 residues. CDR3 bases: TGCAGTGCTAGAACAGGGTCTCGAGGCTACACCTTC. Protein: CSARTGSRGYTF.

This clonotype was recorded many times. The chain links TRBV27 to TRBJ1-1, with a possible D match to TRBD1 (5 bases). Trimming took 5 bases from V and 1 from J, leaving 14 bases between them. In germline, CDR1 is MNHEY, CDR2 SMNVEV (reference sequence). This CDR3 contains 15 residues. The CDR3: CASSPSRTQNTEAFF. CDR3 in DNA: TGTGCCAGCAGTCCCTCCCGGACACAGAACACTGAAGCTTTCTTT.

This clonotype was observed once. V is TRBV12-3 or TRBV12-4 and J is TRBJ2-1, with D perhaps matching TRBD2 (6 bases). Trimming cost V 7 bases and J 7 bases, with 23 bases left between them. This CDR3 region has 16 residues. The CDR3 DNA reads as TGTGCCAGCATCACCTGGGGCACTAGCTCGGGGAATGAGCAGTTCTTC. Protein product: CASITWGTSSGNEQFF.

The rearrangement uses TRBV29-1 and TRBJ1-1; 9 nucleotides line up with TRBD1. With V trimmed by 3 bases and J by 2 bases, 4 bases remained unmatched. Looked up from germline, CDR1 is SQVTM and CDR2 is ANQGSEA. The CDR3 is 14 residues long. CDR3: CSVDTGQGNTEAFF. The CDR3 nucleotides read TGCAGCGTTGACACGGGACAGGGTAACACTGAAGCTTTCTTT.

The rearrangement links TRBV15 to TRBJ2-7; the D call may be TRBD1 or TRBD2 (5 bases each). The CDR3 contains 18 residues. The germline V gene has CDR1 LNHNV and CDR2 YYDKDF (reference sequence). V was clipped by 0 bases and J by 3 bases, with 21 bases between them. The CDR3 region is CATSRDPRDLRIDYEQYF. CDR3 nucleotides: TGTGCCACCAGCAGAGATCCCCGGGACCTACGGATAGACTACGAGCAGTACTTC.

Ten or more counts support this clonotype. This rearrangement joins TRBV11-2 to TRBJ1-1, with 7 positions matching TRBD1. The CDR3 consists of 13 residues. V gave up 5 bases and J gave up 7 bases; unmatched junction bases: 7. CDR1 is SGHAT, CDR2 FQNNGV, per germline. CDR3 sequence: CASSPGTVSEAFF. DNA for the CDR3: TGTGCCAGCAGCCCGGGGACAGTAAGTGAAGCTTTCTTT.

A single count supports this clonotype. A much larger clone differs by one base, so this may be a read error. The chain recombines TRBV7-9 with TRBJ2-5; no definite D call. Germline CDR1 SEHNR, CDR2 FQNEAQ (reference sequence). V gave up 2 bases and J gave up 5 bases, with 12 bases separating them. The CDR3 runs to 14 residues. The CDR3 sequence is CASSLLGSTETQYF. CDR3 sequence (DNA): TGTGCCAGCAGCTTATTGGGCTCGACGGAGACCCAGTACTTC.